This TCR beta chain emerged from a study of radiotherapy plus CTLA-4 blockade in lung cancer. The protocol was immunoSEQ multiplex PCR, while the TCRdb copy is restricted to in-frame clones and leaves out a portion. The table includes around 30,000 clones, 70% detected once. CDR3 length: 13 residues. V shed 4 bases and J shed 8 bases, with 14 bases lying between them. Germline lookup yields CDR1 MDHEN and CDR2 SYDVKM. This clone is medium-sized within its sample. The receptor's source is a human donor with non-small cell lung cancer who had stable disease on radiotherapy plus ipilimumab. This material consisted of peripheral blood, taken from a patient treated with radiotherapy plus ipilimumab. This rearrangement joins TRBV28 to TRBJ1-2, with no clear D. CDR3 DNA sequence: TGTGCCAGCAGTTCTACATCTCCGGGGGGCTACACCTTC. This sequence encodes CASSSTSPGGYTF.